The present T cell receptor beta chain was sequenced within a study of T cell changes during pregnancy in multiple sclerosis. Looked up from germline, CDR1 is WSHSY and CDR2 is SAAADI. J gave up 7 bases and V 8 bases, and 11 bases lay outside the gene matches. The CDR3 spans 14 residues. Generated by immunoSEQ multiplex PCR, the TCRdb table keeps only in-frame clones and is missing some. The sample carries some 100,000 clones, 90% to 95% recorded once. V is TRBV10-2 and J is TRBJ2-1; TRBD1 matches at 7 bases. Material: peripheral blood, obtained before pregnancy. This TCR came from a female donor with multiple sclerosis, enrolled in a pregnancy study. Here the CDR3 reads CASGARQGVNEQFF. In DNA form, the CDR3 reads TGCGCCAGCGGGGCGAGACAGGGAGTGAATGAGCAGTTCTTC.